The sequence of this T cell receptor (beta chain) was determined in a study of blood T cell repertoires in COVID-19. Across the study: The analysed material was cDNA or gDNA that came from T cells, B-cell-depleted T cells, or PBMCs.

Original processing methods: Cell counts per sample came from amplifying reference gene primers. Profiled with immunoSEQ multiplex PCR; TCRdb holds only in-frame clones, not every one. D and trimming were read from the DNA, whereas the V and J calls and clone size are those reported in that table. The sample consists of 300,000 or so clones, more than 70% of them appearing once. What was sequenced was peripheral blood. The receptor comes from a woman in her 30s who had recovered from COVID-19.

CDR3 sequence: CASRQAYNEQFF. CDR3 coding DNA: TGTGCCAGCAGGCAGGCATACAATGAGCAGTTCTTC. The V and J genes are TRBV12-3 or TRBV12-4 and TRBJ2-1; no firm D call. The CDR3 runs 12 residues. Deletions cut 6 bases from V and 4 bases from J, with 7 bases between.